These 20 T cell receptor beta chains share one sample of origin, sequenced in a study of OX40 agonist ivuxolimab in advanced cancers. Data came from immunoSEQ multiplex PCR; TCRdb stores just in-frame clones and leaves some out. Of approximately 91,000 clones listed, more than 75% are singletons. Sequencing was performed on CD4+ or CD8+ T cells sorted from blood, taken in a trial of the OX40 agonist ivuxolimab. The receptors shown here come from an adult with an advanced solid tumor such as melanoma, head and neck, liver or kidney cancer.

This clone was picked up one time. The chain uses TRBV10-3 and TRBJ2-1; 8 bases line up with TRBD1. The germline gives CDR1 ENHRY, CDR2 SYGVKD. V lost 11 bases and J lost 6; bases outside the gene matches: 12. This CDR3 has 14 amino acids. CDR3 DNA: TGTGCCGCACGGCGACAGGGGATATCCAATGAGCAGTTCTTC. This gives the protein CAARRQGISNEQFF.

The chain joins TRBV7-8 to TRBJ2-2; possible D gene TRBD2, 5 bases. The CDR3 extends over 15 amino acids. Germline CDR1 and CDR2: SGHVS and FQNEAQ. Between the trimmed V and J ends, which lost 1 base and 4 bases, there was a span of 10 bases. CDR3 region: CASSLGLSGTGELFF. The CDR3 nucleotides are TGTGCCAGCAGCTTAGGCCTAAGCGGCACCGGGGAGCTGTTTTTT.

This chain connects TRBV9 to TRBJ1-4; D not certain. The CDR3 covers 13 residues. Deletions cut 0 bases from V and 8 bases from J, with 8 bases between. Germline V lookup: CDR1 SGDLS, CDR2 YYNGEE. The CDR3 coding sequence is TGTGCCAGCAGCGTAGACCTGCGAGAAAAACTGTTTTTT. Translation: CASSVDLREKLFF.

The genes are TRBV5-5 and TRBJ1-4, with D tentatively TRBD1 (5 bases). The V end was cut by 3 bases, the J end by 5 bases, with 11 bases between. CDR1 SGHKS and CDR2 YYEKEE come from the germline V gene (reference sequence). The CDR3 runs 14 residues. In nucleotides, the CDR3 is TGTGCCAGCAGCTCCGGGACGTTCAATGAAAAACTGTTTTTT. Encoded protein: CASSSGTFNEKLFF.

The gene calls are TRBV4-2 and TRBJ2-5; 9 positions match TRBD2. V gave up 0 bases and J gave up 2 bases; unmatched junction bases: 7. This CDR3 region has 17 residues. Germline V gene lookup returns CDR1 LGHNA and CDR2 YNFKEQ. The CDR3 nucleotides read TGTGCCAGCAGCCAAGATTTGGGACTAGCCCCACAAGAGACCCAGTACTTC. It is translated as CASSQDLGLAPQETQYF.

This clone was recorded only once. The chain recombines TRBV4-1 with TRBJ1-2, with 12 bases that match TRBD1. The CDR3 extends over 17 amino acids. V was clipped by 0 bases and J by 4 bases; unmatched bases: 6. In germline, CDR1 is MGHRA, CDR2 YSYEKL. The chain's CDR3 is CASSQDTGTGGVYGYTF. Written as DNA, the CDR3 is TGCGCCAGCAGCCAAGATACAGGGACAGGGGGCGTCTATGGCTACACCTTC.

The J gene is TRBJ2-1, the V gene TRBV5-4, with 7 bases that match TRBD2. Germline V gene sequence: CDR1 SGHNT, CDR2 YYREEE (reference sequence). CDR3 size: 16 residues. The J segment lost 8 bases and the V segment lost 4 bases, leaving 15 bases of the junction unmatched. This CDR3 is CASSIARSGGSHEQFF. The CDR3 DNA sequence: TGTGCCAGCAGCATTGCTAGGTCGGGGGGAAGTCATGAGCAGTTCTTC.

CDR3 sequence reads: CASSSWTGVGYTF. As DNA, the CDR3 is TGTGCCAGCAGCTCATGGACAGGGGTCGGCTACACCTTC. This chain joins TRBV9 and TRBJ1-2; 9 nucleotides match TRBD1. The junction had 6 bases not matched to a gene; V was cut back by 4 bases and J by 8 bases. Germline V gene sequence: CDR1 SGDLS, CDR2 YYNGEE. The CDR3 has 13 residues.

This chain links TRBV30 with TRBJ1-4, with D uncertain. The ends were cut back, 5 bases at V and 8 bases at J, with 18 bases in the middle. The CDR3 covers 14 residues. CDR1 is GTSNPN and CDR2 is SVGIG in the germline V gene (reference sequence). CDR3 residues: CAWLAEVPREKLFF. CDR3 DNA sequence: TGTGCCTGGTTGGCGGAGGTACCGAGGGAAAAACTGTTTTTT.

The chain has TRBV5-4 and TRBJ2-7; D is unresolved. The germline gives CDR1 SGHNT, CDR2 YYREEE (reference sequence). Trimming pared 0 bases from V and 3 bases from J, leaving 1 base between. This CDR3 contains 11 residues. The CDR3 region is CASSLDYEQYF. CDR3 nucleotides: TGTGCCAGCAGCTTGGACTACGAGCAGTACTTC.

The V and J genes are TRBV5-4 and TRBJ2-1; unclear D gene. Looked up from germline, CDR1 is SGHNT and CDR2 is YYREEE (reference sequence). The CDR3 spans 12 residues. The germline V and J ends were trimmed by 0 bases and 6 bases, with 4 bases remaining between them. The CDR3 here is CASSLVSNEQFF. As DNA, the CDR3 is TGTGCCAGCAGCTTGGTGTCCAATGAGCAGTTCTTC.

This chain links TRBV11-3 with TRBJ2-1, with D perhaps being TRBD1 or TRBD2 (7 bases each). CDR3 length equals 15 residues. V was clipped by 5 bases and J by 3 bases, with 14 bases between them. Germline V gene sequence: CDR1 SGHNT, CDR2 YENEEA. The CDR3 nucleotides read TGTGCCAGCAGCACCCCAGGGGGGGGCTACAATGAGCAGTTCTTC. This encodes CASSTPGGGYNEQFF.

The chain recombines TRBV5-1 with TRBJ2-1; D perhaps matches TRBD2 (7 bases). V lost 4 bases and J 8 bases, leaving 13 bases between the germline ends. The CDR3 totals 13 residues. CDR1 is SGHRS, CDR2 YFSETQ, per germline. The CDR3 sequence: CASSGGAGDEQFF. Here the CDR3 DNA reads TGCGCCAGCAGCGGGGGGGCGGGAGATGAGCAGTTCTTC.

By proportion, this clone is medium-sized. This chain links TRBV7-9 with TRBJ1-2; no definite D call. Trimming took off 5 bases at V and 4 bases at J, with 11 bases between the two ends. The CDR3 has 13 residues. In germline, CDR1 is SEHNR, CDR2 FQNEAQ (reference sequence). CDR3 in amino acids: CASSPDGPYGYTF. CDR3 coding DNA: TGTGCCAGCAGCCCAGACGGACCCTATGGCTACACCTTC.

CDR3 sequence reads: CASSLSGASNTEAFF. Here the CDR3 DNA reads TGTGCCAGCAGCCTCTCAGGGGCCTCGAACACTGAAGCTTTCTTT. The V call is TRBV5-4, the J call TRBJ1-1; TRBD1 is a possible D gene (6 bases). Looked up from germline, CDR1 is SGHNT and CDR2 is YYREEE (reference sequence). Trimming pared 4 bases from V and 1 base from J, leaving 14 bases between. This CDR3 is built from 15 residues.

The chain carries TRBV19 and TRBJ1-2; 8 bases fit TRBD1. This CDR3 is 16 amino acids long. The J segment lost 4 bases and the V segment lost 3 bases, leaving 10 bases of the junction unmatched. Germline CDR1 is LNHDA and CDR2 is SQIVND (reference sequence). CDR3 residues: CASSIPGQGGGYGYTF. CDR3 in DNA: TGTGCCAGTAGTATCCCCGGACAGGGCGGTGGCTATGGCTACACCTTC. The variable domain in full, completed from reference TRBV19 and TRBJ1-2, reads DGGITQSPKYLFRKEGQNVTLSCEQNLNHDAMYWYRQDPGQGLRLIYYSQIVNDFQKGDIAEGYSVSREKKESFPLTVTSAQKNPTAFYLCASSIPGQGGGYGYTFGSGTRLTVV.

The chain employs TRBV6-1 and TRBJ1-4, with no clear D. V lost 1 base and J 4 bases, leaving 7 bases between the germline ends. This CDR3 is built from 14 residues. CDR1 MNHNS and CDR2 SASEGT come from the germline V gene. CDR3 nucleotide sequence: TGTGCCAGCAGTGAAGATCGACTTAATGAAAAACTGTTTTTT. Its protein is CASSEDRLNEKLFF.

This clone came up once. V usage is TRBV7-8 and J usage is TRBJ1-4; 8 bases match TRBD1. The length of the CDR3 is 18 residues. V shed 2 bases, J shed 7 bases, and the junction held 15 bases outside the gene matches. Germline V gene data show CDR1 as SGHVS and CDR2 as FQNEAQ. The CDR3 spells CASSLLGQGAILGEKLFF. CDR3 DNA: TGTGCCAGCAGCTTATTGGGGCAGGGGGCTATTTTAGGTGAAAAACTGTTTTTT.

This chain joins TRBV5-4 and TRBJ1-6, with 7 positions matching TRBD1. The V gene's germline CDR1 is SGHNT and CDR2 YYREEE (reference sequence). V lost 5 bases to trimming and J lost 4 bases; unmatched junction nucleotides: 6. The length of the CDR3 is 15 residues. The CDR3 DNA follows: TGTGCCAGCAGACCTACAGGGGATTATAATTCACCCCTCCACTTT. Its translation: CASRPTGDYNSPLHF.

The chain joins TRBV5-6 to TRBJ2-2; D remains unclear. The CDR3 is 17 residues long. CDR1 and CDR2 (germline): SGHDT, YYEEEE. V gave up 0 bases and J gave up 3 bases, with 15 bases separating them. The DNA for the CDR3 is TGTGCCAGCAGCTTGGAGGAACACACAACTGACACCGGGGAGCTGTTTTTT. Residues: CASSLEEHTTDTGELFF. Full variable domain (outside the CDR3, taken from reference TRBV5-6 and TRBJ2-2): DAGVTQSPTHLIKTRGQQVTLRCSPKSGHDTVSWYQQALGQGPQFIFQYYEEEERQRGNFPDRFSGHQFPNYSSELNVNALLLGDSALYLCASSLEEHTTDTGELFFGEGSRLTVL.